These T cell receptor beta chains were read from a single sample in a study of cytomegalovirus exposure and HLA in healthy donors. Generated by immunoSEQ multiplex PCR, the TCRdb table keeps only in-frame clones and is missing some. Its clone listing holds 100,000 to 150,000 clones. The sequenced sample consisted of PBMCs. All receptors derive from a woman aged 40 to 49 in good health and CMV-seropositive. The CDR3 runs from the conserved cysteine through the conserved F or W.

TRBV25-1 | CASSDGVRGQKLFF
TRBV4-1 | CASSQVPSQTQYF
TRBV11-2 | CASSFGTSGTSGEQFF
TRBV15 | CATSRDIMEDEQYF
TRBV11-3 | CASSLSGKWSSYNEQFF
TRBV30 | CAWFTVNTEAFF
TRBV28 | CASSRTEGEKLFF
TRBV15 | CATSSTTRTSGRNEQFF
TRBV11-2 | CASSTGIYEQYF
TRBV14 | CASSQDRDRSKSWTEAFF
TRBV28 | CASSPPVGQGQETQYF
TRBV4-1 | CASSHPGGGQGRNTGELFF
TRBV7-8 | CASSKEPGLAAYEQYF
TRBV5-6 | CASSPGGSVYNERFF
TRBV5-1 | CASTSSGVGNIQYF
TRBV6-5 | CASSYIPSSYNEQFF
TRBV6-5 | CASSYSTPRGTDTQYF
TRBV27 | CASTQQGERVYEQYF
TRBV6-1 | CASSVGREGHQPQHF
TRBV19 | CASSPDSLPSGNTIYF
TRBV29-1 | CSVASGSPEQYF
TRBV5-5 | CASSPLSGRASYEQYF
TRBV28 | CASSPPLGQNTGELFF
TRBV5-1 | CASSGDRVAGVEQFF
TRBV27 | CASSLGQGAMETQYF
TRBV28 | CASSGGQTTNEKLFF
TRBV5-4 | CASSGGTSMSYEQYF
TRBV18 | CASSPGQGYEKLFF
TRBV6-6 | CASRREGQSNQPQHF